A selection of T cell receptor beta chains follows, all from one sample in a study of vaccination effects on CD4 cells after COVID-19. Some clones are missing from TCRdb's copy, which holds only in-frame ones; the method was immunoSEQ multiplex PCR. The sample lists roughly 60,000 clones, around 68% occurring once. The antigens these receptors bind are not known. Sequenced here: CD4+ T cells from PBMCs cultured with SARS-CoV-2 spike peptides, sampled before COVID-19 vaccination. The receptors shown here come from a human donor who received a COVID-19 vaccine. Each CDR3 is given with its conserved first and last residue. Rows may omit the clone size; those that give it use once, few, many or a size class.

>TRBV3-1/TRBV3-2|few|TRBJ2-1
CASTRLAGGGEQFF
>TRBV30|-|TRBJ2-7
CACSGTDLYEQYF
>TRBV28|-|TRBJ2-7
CASSFGGSRPQQYF
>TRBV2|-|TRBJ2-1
CATQGASYNEQFF
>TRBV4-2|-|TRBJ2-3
CASSHGAGTTSTDTQYF
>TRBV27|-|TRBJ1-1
CASRSPGGNTEAFF
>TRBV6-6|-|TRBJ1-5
CASSRGQGNQPQHF
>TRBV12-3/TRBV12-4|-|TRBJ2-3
CASSLVDTQYF
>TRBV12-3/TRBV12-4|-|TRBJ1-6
CASREQTNSPLHF
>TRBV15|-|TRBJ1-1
CATSRDRVGTEAFF
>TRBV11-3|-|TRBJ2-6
CASSLDGQSSGANVLTF
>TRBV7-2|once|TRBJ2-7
CASGEGFSEQYF
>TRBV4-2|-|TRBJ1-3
CASSQGPSSGNTIYF
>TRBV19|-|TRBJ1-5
CASSSGGTSYSNQPQHF
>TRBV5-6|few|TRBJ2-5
CASNLQGVQETQYF
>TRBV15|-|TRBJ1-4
CATSKLYRGGNEKLFF
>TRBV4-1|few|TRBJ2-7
CASSYRDRGSYEQYF
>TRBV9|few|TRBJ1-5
CASSVDGSNQPQHF
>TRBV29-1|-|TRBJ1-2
CSVEEGGAGYGYTF
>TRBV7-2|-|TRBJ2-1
CASSFDTYNEQFF
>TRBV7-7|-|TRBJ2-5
CASSSGLAGGVETQYF
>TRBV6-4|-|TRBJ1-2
CASSDNPEAGYGYTF
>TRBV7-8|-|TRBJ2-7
CASTGRGGSSYEQYF
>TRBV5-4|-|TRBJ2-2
CASRGGGTGELFF
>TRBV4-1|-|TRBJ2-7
CSQHWTRMDYEQYF
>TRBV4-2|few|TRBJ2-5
CASSQEGTSGRSETQYF
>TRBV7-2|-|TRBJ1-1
CASSLAGRPGVGTEAFF
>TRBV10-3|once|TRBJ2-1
CAITPGFLDEQFF